This record concerns one T cell receptor beta chain sequence. Its antigen is not identified. The entry originates in a study of T cell repertoires in cytomegalovirus infection. V lost 0 bases, J lost 1 base, and 6 bases lay in between. Looked up from germline, CDR1 is LGHNT and CDR2 is FRNRAP. The CDR3 spans 14 residues. A single record per CDR3 protein comes from TCRdb applying MiXCR to the reads. The sample shows some 270,000 distinct CDR3 sequences, 20% to 25% of them seen only once. The source was cultured PBMCs, collected from culture after CMV antigen stimulation. This chain links TRBV12-5 with TRBJ1-1; D is ambiguous. The receptor comes from a human donor in good health (CMV status not recorded). Some clones in this sample may be carry-over from other donors' samples. CDR3 residues: CASGLVPENTEAFF. The CDR3 DNA is TGTGCTAGTGGTTTGGTACCAGAGAACACTGAAGCTTTCTTT. Filled out from reference TRBV12-5 and TRBJ1-1, the complete variable domain reads DARVTQTPRHKVTEMGQEVTMRCQPILGHNTVFWYRQTMMQGLELLAYFRNRAPLDDSGMPKDRFSAEMPDATLATLKIQPSEPRDSAVYFCASGLVPENTEAFFGQGTRLTVV.